This TCR beta chain stems from a study of T-cell reconstitution after alpha-beta-depleted transplantation in children. The CDR3 is made up of 13 amino acids. Germline V gene lookup returns CDR1 DFQATT and CDR2 SNEGSKA (reference sequence). The ends lost 7 bases at V and 1 base at J; junction bases unmatched: 4. This clonotype appeared many times. Its antigen is undetermined. Library preparation (for TCRbeta) was performed with unique molecular identifiers. One entry per CDR3 protein results from TCRdb running MiXCR on the PCR reads. Among under 85,000 distinct CDR3 sequences listed, roughly 20% were seen once. Whole-study results and caveats: Surviving recipient T cells and thymic progenitors accounted for the high day-60 TCRbeta diversity observed in some patients. Most T-cell counts and diversity one year after the transplant came from T cells that were newly produced. Several hundred rapidly expanded clones from non-depleted graft cells reportedly supplied alpha-beta T cells about two months post-transplant.

This specimen was PBMCs, mostly from graft donor cells, taken 360 days after TCRalphabeta/CD19-depleted stem cell transplant. This receptor was taken from a male patient aged 2-9 years who had a stem cell transplant for acute lymphoblastic leukemia, so the T cells may come from the graft donor. This chain connects TRBV20-1 to TRBJ2-3, with 8 nucleotides matching TRBD2. The CDR3 protein is CSVPGGGTDTQYF. In DNA, the CDR3 is TGCAGTGTCCCCGGGGGGGGCACAGATACGCAGTATTTT.